In its sample, the clone carrying this T cell receptor (beta chain) was seen many times. Its matching antigen is unknown. Pregnant or lactating patients were excluded, as were those with uncontrolled infection or other autoimmune disease. Diagnoses were made from clinical symptoms, serum measures (thyroxine and TRAb), thyroid ultrasound and orbital computed tomography. When hyperthyroidism was first diagnosed, the blood sample was taken, preceding any ophthalmopathy symptoms. The data originate from a study of T cells in Graves' hyperthyroidism and ophthalmopathy. RNA transcripts were the template for amplifying TCR beta CDR3 regions. The HTBI primer set drove a first-round RT-PCR of the TCR CDR3. A single record per CDR3 protein comes from TCRdb applying MiXCR to the multiplex PCR reads. The data hold roughly 250,000 distinct CDR3 sequences, with about 14% observed a single time. Points from the study as a whole: Progression to ophthalmopathy was predicted a median of 6.5 months early.

CDR1 is SNHLY and CDR2 is FYNNEI in the germline V gene. The CDR3 is made up of 17 amino acids. V shed 6 bases, J shed 8 bases, and the junction held 15 bases outside the gene matches. V usage is TRBV2 and J usage is TRBJ2-1; 11 nucleotides align to TRBD2. The receptor was isolated from a woman in her 40s with Graves' hyperthyroidism that later progressed to Graves' ophthalmopathy. Sequencing was carried out using blood. The CDR3 here is CASRETTSGSKDHEQFF. In DNA form, the CDR3 reads TGTGCCAGCAGAGAAACTACTAGCGGGAGTAAGGACCATGAGCAGTTCTTC.